This TCR beta chain was found in a study of T cell repertoires in cytomegalovirus infection. On the study more broadly: HLA-B-restricted CMV epitopes that are well studied were used alongside recently identified HLA-C-restricted ones.

CDR3 length equals 15 residues. The germline gives CDR1 LNHDA, CDR2 SQIVND (reference sequence). V was trimmed by 0 bases and J by 2 bases, leaving 8 bases between them. Notes on this clonotype: The antigen is undetermined.

MiXCR, applied by TCRdb to the reads, yields one record per CDR3 protein. Here the sample spans around 500,000 distinct CDR3 sequences, 42% being singletons. This specimen consisted of cultured PBMCs, obtained from culture after CMV antigen stimulation. The chain links TRBV19 to TRBJ2-1; no clear D. The clonotype comes from a human donor in good health (CMV status not recorded). Some clones in this sample may be carry-over from other donors' samples. CDR3 amino acids: CASSIEALPYNEQFF. The CDR3 DNA reads as TGTGCCAGTAGTATAGAGGCCCTCCCCTACAATGAGCAGTTCTTC.